This TCR beta chain was found in a study of shared clonotypes between healthy human individuals. Study summary: The people who gave samples were a couple of women and three men aged 18 to 49. CD4 naive and CD4 memory each took three plates per donor, while CD8 naive took two and CD8 memory one.

The germline gives CDR1 KGHSH, CDR2 LQKENI. The CDR3 sequence is 17 residues long. Trimming removed 4 bases from V and 0 bases from J, with 17 bases in between. Sequenced by immunoSEQ multiplex PCR; TCRdb stores in-frame clones only, minus some. The sample yields some 1.4 million clones, 96% seen once. Adults of Caucasian background living in Nashville, Tennessee made up all donors. The receptor comes from a man younger than 40 in good health. The sequenced sample consisted of naive CD4+ T cells sorted from blood. Subset noted: CD45RA+ positively selected. The chain has TRBV18 and TRBJ2-3, with a possible D match to TRBD2 (6 bases). The CDR3 DNA reads as TGTGCCAGCTCACGCGGCAGGCTAGCGTTAAGCACAGATACGCAGTATTTT. Its translation: CASSRGRLALSTDTQYF.